The entry below describes one T cell receptor (beta chain). These data belong to a study of blood T cell repertoires in COVID-19. V shed 2 bases, J shed 6 bases, and the junction held 9 bases outside the gene matches. The CDR3 is made up of 15 amino acids. Germline assignment: CDR1 MNHNS and CDR2 SASEGT. In the source study's methods: The authors estimated nucleated cell counts from reference gene primer amplification. TCRdb's copy holds only in-frame clones and misses some; the assay was immunoSEQ multiplex PCR. V, J and clone size are taken as reported in that table, and D and trimming were inferred from the DNA itself. The sample carries 150,000 to 200,000 clones, approximately 85% recorded once.

Sequenced input: peripheral blood. The clonotype comes from a woman aged 55-70 years with acute or convalescent COVID-19. The chain links TRBV6-1 to TRBJ1-1; 7 nucleotides align to TRBD1. CDR3 region: CASSETLEGAPEAFF. The CDR3 coding sequence is TGTGCCAGCAGTGAAACGCTCGAGGGGGCCCCTGAAGCTTTCTTT.